These T cell receptor beta chains were read from a single sample in a study of blood T cell repertoires in COVID-19. The protocol was immunoSEQ multiplex PCR, while the TCRdb copy is restricted to in-frame clones and leaves out a portion. The data contain hundreds of thousands of clones, approximately 88% of them seen just once; the ten biggest clones take up roughly 2%. Sequenced input: PBMCs or T cells enriched from blood (not recorded which). The receptors originated from a woman in her thirties or forties with acute COVID-19. CDR3s include the opening cysteine and the closing phenylalanine or tryptophan. The D gene is left open where the match is weak. Expanded clones are given a class, and other clones once, few, many or no size at all.

J gene,D gene,clone size,V gene,CDR3 DNA,CDR3 protein
TRBJ2-1,-,-,TRBV7-9,TGTGCCAGCAGACCAGACCGATTCTATAGCAACAATGAGCAGTTCTTC,CASRPDRFYSNNEQFF
TRBJ1-2,-,-,TRBV3-1/TRBV3-2,TGTGCCAGCAGCCAATATTCCAGGGCCCTTGAGGGCTACACCTTC,CASSQYSRALEGYTF
TRBJ2-5,-,-,TRBV5-1,TGCGCCAGCAGCTTCGGGGTTACCCAAGAGACCCAGTACTTC,CASSFGVTQETQYF
TRBJ1-2,-,-,TRBV5-4,TGTGCCAGCAGCTTGAGGGGCGCTGGCTACACCTTC,CASSLRGAGYTF
TRBJ1-4,-,once,TRBV4-1,TGCGCCAGCAGCCAAGATAGGGGCGCCCAGAATGAAAAACTGTTTTTT,CASSQDRGAQNEKLFF
TRBJ1-6,TRBD1,-,TRBV30,TGTGCCTGGGCGACAGGGGATAATTCACCCCTCCACTTT,CAWATGDNSPLHF
TRBJ2-3,TRBD1,-,TRBV2,TGTGCCAGCAGAGCCCGAGGGACAGATTACACAGATACGCAGTATTTT,CASRARGTDYTDTQYF
TRBJ1-1,TRBD1,-,TRBV19,TGTGCCAGTACCCGGGACAGGGGTAACACTGAAGCTTTCTTT,CASTRDRGNTEAFF
TRBJ1-1,TRBD1,once,TRBV11-2,TGTGCCAGCAGCTTAGAACTCCGGGACAGGGCCCGTGAAGCTTTCTTT,CASSLELRDRAREAFF
TRBJ1-4,TRBD1,-,TRBV4-1,TGCGCCAGCAGCCAAGGAGGGGGACAGGCTAATGAAAAACTGTTTTTT,CASSQGGGQANEKLFF
TRBJ2-7,-,-,TRBV5-1,TGCGCCAGCAGGGCGGGATACGAGCAGTACTTC,CASRAGYEQYF
TRBJ1-4,-,-,TRBV5-1,TGCGCCAGCAGCTTGTCCGGGTACCTCTCCAATGAAAAACTGTTTTTT,CASSLSGYLSNEKLFF